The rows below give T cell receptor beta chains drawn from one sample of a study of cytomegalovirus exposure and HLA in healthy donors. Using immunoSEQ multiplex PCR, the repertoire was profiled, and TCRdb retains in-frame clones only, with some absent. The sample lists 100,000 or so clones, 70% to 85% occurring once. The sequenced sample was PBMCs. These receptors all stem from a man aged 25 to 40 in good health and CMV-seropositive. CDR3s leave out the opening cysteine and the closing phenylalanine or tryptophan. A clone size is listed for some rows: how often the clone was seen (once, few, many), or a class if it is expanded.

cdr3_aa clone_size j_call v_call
SSSSPWESGGPGELF NA TRBJ2-2 TRBV7-9
ASSQRTGENQPQH NA TRBJ1-5 TRBV6-5
SVEEGRTVQF few TRBJ2-1 TRBV29-1
ASQTGMNTEAF NA TRBJ1-1 TRBV19
ASRFWGGNYGYT NA TRBJ1-2 TRBV5-6
ASSSRGPNQPQH NA TRBJ1-5 TRBV27
ASSVDPGGAVNEKLF once TRBJ1-4 TRBV9
ASSPGTGLFSQPQH NA TRBJ1-5 TRBV9
ASSQAISRERPRGYT NA TRBJ1-2 TRBV4-3
ASSYGQGGTEAF NA TRBJ1-1 TRBV11-1
ASSSDLGASYEQY NA TRBJ2-7 TRBV28
ASKGTSNTGELF once TRBJ2-2 TRBV5-1
ATSRDPSLTGTSSGANVLT NA TRBJ2-6 TRBV15
AILGPFGANVLT few TRBJ2-6 TRBV28
ASSSIGTGGSEQY NA TRBJ2-7 TRBV7-2
ASRSALGTGELF NA TRBJ2-2 TRBV6-5
ASSIGGTQY NA TRBJ2-5 TRBV19
ASSWGDRGPTGELF NA TRBJ2-2 TRBV5-1
ASSYPGGTQPQH NA TRBJ1-5 TRBV28
ASSLGTGGNTEAF NA TRBJ1-1 TRBV5-1
ASSRDRGDGYT NA TRBJ1-2 TRBV18
ASSQAGTGITYEQY NA TRBJ2-7 TRBV4-2
ASKTRGTEAF few TRBJ1-1 TRBV6-5
ASSPSTYEQY NA TRBJ2-7 TRBV18
ASSPLTDYYGYT NA TRBJ1-2 TRBV14
ASSATGVQETQY once TRBJ2-5 TRBV5-4
ASSLGPRLTGAHEQY NA TRBJ2-7 TRBV13
AIRGAAGGVSEAF NA TRBJ1-1 TRBV10-3
ASSDRGPYNEQF NA TRBJ2-1 TRBV6-1
ASSLVGDYTDTQY NA TRBJ2-3 TRBV5-1